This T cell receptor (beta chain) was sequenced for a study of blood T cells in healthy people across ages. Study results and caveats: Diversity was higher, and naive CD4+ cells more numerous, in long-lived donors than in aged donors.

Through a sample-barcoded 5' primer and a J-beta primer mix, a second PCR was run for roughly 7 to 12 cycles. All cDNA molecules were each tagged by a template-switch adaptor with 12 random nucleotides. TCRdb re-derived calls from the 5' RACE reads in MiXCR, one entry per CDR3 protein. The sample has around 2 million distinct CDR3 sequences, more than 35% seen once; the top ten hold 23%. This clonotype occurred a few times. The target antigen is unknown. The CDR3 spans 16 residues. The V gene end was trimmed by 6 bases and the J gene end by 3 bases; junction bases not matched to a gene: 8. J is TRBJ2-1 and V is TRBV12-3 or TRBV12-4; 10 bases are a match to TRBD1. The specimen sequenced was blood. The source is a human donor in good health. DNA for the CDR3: TGTGCCAGCAGCCAGCTCGGACAGGGGGACTACAATGAGCAGTTCTTC. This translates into CASSQLGQGDYNEQFF.